The following is a TCR beta chain sequence with its context. Antigen: not known. This sample is part of a study of beta chain features in type 1 diabetes. Germline CDR1 is SGHNT and CDR2 is YYREEE (reference sequence). The CDR3 has 13 amino acids. V was cut by 2 bases and J by 1 base, with 6 bases left in between. General study results and limits: People with Type 1 diabetes carried modestly yet significantly shorter TCRB CDR3s in all four CD4+ subsets.

The sequenced template was cDNA made from the entire isolated RNA. Libraries were prepared by immunoSEQ multiplex PCR; TCRdb keeps only in-frame clonotypes and omits some of them. The sample has around 310,000 clones, 9.5% to 12% seen once; the top ten hold around 0.015%. J is TRBJ2-5 and V is TRBV5-4; unclear D gene. The TCR comes from a woman aged 30 to 39 in good health. The sample consisted of naive CD4+ T cells from blood. CDR3 protein: CASSFESQETQYF. The DNA of the CDR3 is TGTGCCAGCAGCTTCGAGTCCCAAGAGACCCAGTACTTC. Supplemented by reference TRBV5-4 and TRBJ2-5, the full variable domain reads ETGVTQSPTHLIKTRGQQVTLRCSSQSGHNTVSWYQQALGQGPQFIFQYYREEENGRGNFPPRFSGLQFPNYSSELNVNALELDDSALYLCASSFESQETQYFGPGTRLLVL.